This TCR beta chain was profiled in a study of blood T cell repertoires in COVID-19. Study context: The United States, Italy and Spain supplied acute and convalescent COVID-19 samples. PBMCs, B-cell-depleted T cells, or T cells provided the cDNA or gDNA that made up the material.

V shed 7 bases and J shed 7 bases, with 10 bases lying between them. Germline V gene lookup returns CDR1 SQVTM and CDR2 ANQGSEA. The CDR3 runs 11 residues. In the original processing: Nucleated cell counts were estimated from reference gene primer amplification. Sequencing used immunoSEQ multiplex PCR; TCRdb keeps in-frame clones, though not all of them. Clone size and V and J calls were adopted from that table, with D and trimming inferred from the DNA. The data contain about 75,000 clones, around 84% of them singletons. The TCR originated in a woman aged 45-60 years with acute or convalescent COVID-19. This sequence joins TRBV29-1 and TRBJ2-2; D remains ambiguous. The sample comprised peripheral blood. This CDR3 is CSAAQVGELFF. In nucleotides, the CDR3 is TGCAGCGCCGCCCAGGTCGGGGAGCTGTTTTTT.